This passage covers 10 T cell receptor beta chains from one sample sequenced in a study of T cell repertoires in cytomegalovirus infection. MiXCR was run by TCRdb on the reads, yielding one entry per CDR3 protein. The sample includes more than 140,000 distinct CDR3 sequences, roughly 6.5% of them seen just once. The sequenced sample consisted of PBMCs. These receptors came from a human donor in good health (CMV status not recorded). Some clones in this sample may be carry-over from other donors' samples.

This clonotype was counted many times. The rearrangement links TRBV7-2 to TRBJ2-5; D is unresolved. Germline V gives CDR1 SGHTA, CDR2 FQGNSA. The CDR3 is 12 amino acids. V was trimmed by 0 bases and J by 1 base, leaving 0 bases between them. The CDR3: CASSLAQETQYF. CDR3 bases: TGTGCCAGCAGCTTAGCCCAAGAGACCCAGTACTTC. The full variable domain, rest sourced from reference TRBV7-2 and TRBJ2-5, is GAGVSQSPSNKVTEKGKDVELRCDPISGHTALYWYRQSLGQGLEFLIYFQGNSAPDKSGLPSDRFSAERTGGSVSTLTIQRTQQEDSAVYLCASSLAQETQYFGPGTRLLVL.

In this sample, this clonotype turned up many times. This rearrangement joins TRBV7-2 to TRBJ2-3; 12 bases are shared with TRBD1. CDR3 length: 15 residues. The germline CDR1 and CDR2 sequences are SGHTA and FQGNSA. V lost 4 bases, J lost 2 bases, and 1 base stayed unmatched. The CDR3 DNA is TGTGCCAGCAGCTGGGACAGGGGGCCCACAGATACGCAGTATTTT. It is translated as CASSWDRGPTDTQYF.

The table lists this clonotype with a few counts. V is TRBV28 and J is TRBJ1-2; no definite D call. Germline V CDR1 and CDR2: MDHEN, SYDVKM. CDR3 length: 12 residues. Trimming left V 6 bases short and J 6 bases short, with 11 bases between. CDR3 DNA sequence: TGTGCCAGCAGGGTGATAGGCGATGGCTACACCTTC. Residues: CASRVIGDGYTF.

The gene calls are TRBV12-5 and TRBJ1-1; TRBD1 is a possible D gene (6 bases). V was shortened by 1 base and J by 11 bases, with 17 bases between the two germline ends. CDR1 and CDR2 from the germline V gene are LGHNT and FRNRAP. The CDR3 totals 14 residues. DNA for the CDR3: TGTGCTAGTGGTTTGGGCGCCGTGAGGGGGAGCGCTTTCTTT. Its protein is CASGLGAVRGSAFF.

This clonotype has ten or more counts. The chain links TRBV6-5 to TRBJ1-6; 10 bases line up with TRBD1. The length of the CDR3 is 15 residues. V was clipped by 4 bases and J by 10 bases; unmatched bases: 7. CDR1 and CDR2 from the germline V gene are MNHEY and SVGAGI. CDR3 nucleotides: TGTGCCAGCAGTTCGCGGGACAGGGGACAGTCACCCCTCCACTTT. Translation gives CASSSRDRGQSPLHF.

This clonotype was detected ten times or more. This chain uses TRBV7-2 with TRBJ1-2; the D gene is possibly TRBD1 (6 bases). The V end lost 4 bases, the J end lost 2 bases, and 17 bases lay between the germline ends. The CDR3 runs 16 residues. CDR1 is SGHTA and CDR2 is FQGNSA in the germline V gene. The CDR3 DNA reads TGTGCCAGCAGCTCGCCGACAGGTTTTCAGAACTATGGCTACACCTTC. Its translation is CASSSPTGFQNYGYTF.

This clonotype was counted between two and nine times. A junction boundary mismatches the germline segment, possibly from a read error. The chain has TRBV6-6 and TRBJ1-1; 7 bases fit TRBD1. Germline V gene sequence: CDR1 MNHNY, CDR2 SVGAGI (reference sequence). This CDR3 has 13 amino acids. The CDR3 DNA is TGTGCCAGCAGACAGGGGCCCAACAGTGAAGCTTTCTTT. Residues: CASRQGPNSEAFF.

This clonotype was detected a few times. The CDR3 here is CASGEWGTLHF. The DNA of the CDR3 is TGTGCCAGCGGCGAATGGGGGACCCTCCACTTT. The V gene is TRBV6-2 or TRBV6-3, the J gene TRBJ1-6, with D perhaps TRBD1 (5 bases). With 8 bases removed from V and 14 bases from J, the gap between germline ends came to 13 bases. The V gene's germline CDR1 is MNHEY and CDR2 SVGEGT. This CDR3 has 11 amino acids.

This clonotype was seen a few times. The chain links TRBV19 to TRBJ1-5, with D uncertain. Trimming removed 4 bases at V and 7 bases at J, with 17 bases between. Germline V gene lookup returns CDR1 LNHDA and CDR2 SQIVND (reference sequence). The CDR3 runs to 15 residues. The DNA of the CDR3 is TGTGCCAGTAGTACTGAGTGGAGGGCTCAACAGCCCCAGCATTTT. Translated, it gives CASSTEWRAQQPQHF.

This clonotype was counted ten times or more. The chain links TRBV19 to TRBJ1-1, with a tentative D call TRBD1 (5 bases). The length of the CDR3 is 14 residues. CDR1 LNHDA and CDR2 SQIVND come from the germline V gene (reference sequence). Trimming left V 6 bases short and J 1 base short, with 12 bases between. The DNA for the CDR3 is TGTGCCAGTAGGAGAGAGGGGCCGAACACTGAAGCTTTCTTT. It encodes CASRREGPNTEAFF.